These 19 T cell receptor beta chains originate from one sample sequenced in a study of somatic mutations in cytotoxic T cells in rheumatoid arthritis listed by TCRdb under 2017. The library relied on the immunoSEQ multiplex PCR assay. TCRdb retrieved this table from immuneACCESS and kept in-frame rearrangements only. Not all clones are present; in checked studies, unresolved V genes account for under half, and no reason is known for the remainder. This sample gives tens of thousands of clones in total; around 84% of them show up just once. The ten largest clones represent approximately 20% of the sample. Sequences were obtained from CD8+ T cells sorted from blood. Receptor source: a woman between 50 and 59 years old in good health.

The rearrangement joins TRBV4-3 to TRBJ2-2; no reliable D call. The V end lost 1 base, the J end lost 7 bases, and 7 bases lay between the germline ends. Germline V lookup: CDR1 LGHNA, CDR2 YSLEER. The CDR3 loop spans 13 amino acids. DNA for the CDR3: TGCGCCAGCAGCCAAGGGGTAGGCGGGGAGCTGTTTTTT. It is translated as CASSQGVGGELFF.

This clone was counted between two and nine times. The chain is built from TRBV28 and TRBJ2-7, with 12 bases lining up with TRBD1. Germline CDR1 MDHEN, CDR2 SYDVKM. The CDR3 loop spans 16 amino acids. The trim removed 2 bases at V and 2 bases at J, leaving 4 bases unmatched. CDR3 DNA sequence: TGTGCCAGCAGTTTACCTGGGACAGGGGGCACCTACGAGCAGTACTTC. This codes for CASSLPGTGGTYEQYF.

The genes are TRBV5-4 and TRBJ1-2; possibly TRBD1 for D (6 bases). Germline V gives CDR1 SGHNT, CDR2 YYREEE (reference sequence). V dropped 4 bases and J dropped 3 bases, with 7 bases sitting between them. The CDR3 runs 12 residues. The CDR3 reads CASSPGDYGYTF. CDR3 DNA sequence: TGTGCCAGCAGCCCAGGGGACTATGGCTACACCTTC. Filled out from reference TRBV5-4 and TRBJ1-2, the complete variable domain reads ETGVTQSPTHLIKTRGQQVTLRCSSQSGHNTVSWYQQALGQGPQFIFQYYREEENGRGNFPPRFSGLQFPNYSSELNVNALELDDSALYLCASSPGDYGYTFGSGTRLTVV.

The chain joins TRBV19 to TRBJ1-3; no firm D call. Trimming removed 0 bases from V and 0 bases from J, with 6 bases in between. The CDR3 is 15 amino acids. Looked up from germline, CDR1 is LNHDA and CDR2 is SQIVND (reference sequence). The CDR3 loop reads CASSIDGSSGNTIYF. CDR3 DNA: TGTGCCAGTAGTATAGATGGCAGCTCTGGAAACACCATATATTTT. The variable domain in full, with the rest retrieved from reference TRBV19 and TRBJ1-3, is DGGITQSPKYLFRKEGQNVTLSCEQNLNHDAMYWYRQDPGQGLRLIYYSQIVNDFQKGDIAEGYSVSREKKESFPLTVTSAQKNPTAFYLCASSIDGSSGNTIYFGEGSWLTVV.

This chain uses TRBV6-5 with TRBJ1-5; no firm D call. CDR3 length: 15 residues. Germline V CDR1 and CDR2: MNHEY, SVGAGI. Trimming shortened V by 3 bases and J by 0 bases, and 9 bases separated the two germline ends. The CDR3 protein is CASSYAADSNQPQHF. The CDR3 DNA reads TGTGCCAGCAGTTATGCGGCGGATAGCAATCAGCCCCAGCATTTT.

This clone was observed once. The V call is TRBV6-1, the J call TRBJ1-4, with 8 bases matching TRBD1. Germline V gene data show CDR1 as MNHNS and CDR2 as SASEGT. This CDR3 has 15 residues. V dropped 5 bases and J dropped 8; count of bases not matched to a gene: 10. The CDR3 DNA follows: TGTGCCAGCAGTCAGGGGGCGGATGGAGGAGAAAAACTGTTTTTT. It translates to CASSQGADGGEKLFF.

This chain joins TRBV7-8 and TRBJ2-1, with TRBD2 matching over 12 bases. The ends lost 5 bases at V and 6 bases at J; junction bases unmatched: 14. CDR3 size: 18 residues. Germline values: CDR1 SGHVS, CDR2 FQNEAQ. This chain's CDR3 is CASSTPRTSGVVPNEQFF. The CDR3 bases are TGTGCCAGCAGCACTCCGAGGACTAGCGGGGTAGTTCCCAATGAGCAGTTCTTC.

This chain's CDR3 is CASSYSTGSSTDTQYF. The CDR3 nucleotides are TGTGCCAGCAGTTACTCGACAGGGAGTAGCACAGATACGCAGTATTTT. The chain has TRBV6-6 and TRBJ2-3; 7 bases are a match to TRBD1. Germline CDR1 and CDR2: MNHNY and SVGAGI (reference sequence). V shed 0 bases and J 0 bases; nucleotides not matched to a gene: 3. CDR3 length equals 16 residues.

The V call is TRBV14, the J call TRBJ2-2, with TRBD1 as a possible D gene (5 bases). CDR3 length equals 17 residues. V shed 4 bases and J shed 0 bases, with 15 bases lying between them. Germline lookup yields CDR1 SGHDN and CDR2 FVKESK. The CDR3 region has the DNA TGTGCCAGCAGCCCCGGTAGGGGCATTTCGAACACCGGGGAGCTGTTTTTT. This sequence encodes CASSPGRGISNTGELFF.

This rearrangement joins TRBV4-1 to TRBJ1-3; the D is unclear. Germline lookup yields CDR1 MGHRA and CDR2 YSYEKL. The CDR3 is 15 residues long. Trimming removed 3 bases from V and 0 bases from J, with 9 bases in between. The CDR3 reads CASSQSTSSGNTIYF. The CDR3 DNA is TGCGCCAGCAGCCAGAGCACAAGCTCTGGAAACACCATATATTTT.

DNA of the CDR3: TGTGCCAGCAGCTTAGATCAAGCGGGACGACCTAATGAAAAACTGTTTTTT. This sequence encodes CASSLDQAGRPNEKLFF. The chain joins TRBV11-2 to TRBJ1-4; possible D gene TRBD1, 5 bases. This CDR3 comprises 17 residues. The germline V gene encodes CDR1 SGHAT and CDR2 FQNNGV. V was cut by 0 bases and J by 3 bases, with 14 bases left in between.

This clone was seen only once. This sequence joins TRBV6-5 and TRBJ2-7, with 9 nucleotides matching TRBD1. The CDR3 is 14 residues long. J lost 5 bases, V lost 6 bases, and 8 bases had no gene match. Germline V CDR1 and CDR2: MNHEY, SVGAGI. The CDR3 reads CASRTGGMKDEQYV. For the CDR3, the DNA is TGTGCCAGCAGGACAGGGGGAATGAAAGACGAGCAGTACGTC.

The gene calls are TRBV27 and TRBJ2-7; possibly TRBD2 for D (7 bases). The CDR3 consists of 15 residues. Germline V CDR1 and CDR2: MNHEY, SMNVEV (reference sequence). V was cut by 3 bases and J by 0 bases, with 12 bases left in between. In DNA, the CDR3 is TGTGCCAGCAGTTTCGGTCGGGGGGCCTCCTACGAGCAGTACTTC. Its protein is CASSFGRGASYEQYF.

This clone has only one observation. The rearrangement links TRBV19 to TRBJ1-2; the match to TRBD1 covers 7 bases. V lost 6 bases, J lost 3 bases, and 16 bases stayed unmatched. This CDR3 comprises 17 residues. CDR1 LNHDA and CDR2 SQIVND come from the germline V gene (reference sequence). The CDR3 DNA follows: TGTGCCAGTAGCCCTGTAGGGGGCTCGGGATTAGACTATGGCTACACCTTC. It translates to CASSPVGGSGLDYGYTF.

The CDR3 loop reads CASSYATGAIEAFF. Written as DNA, the CDR3 is TGTGCCAGCAGTTACGCTACAGGGGCAATCGAAGCTTTCTTT. The J gene is TRBJ1-1, the V gene TRBV6-5; 7 nucleotides agree with TRBD1. The CDR3 has 14 residues. Germline-derived CDR1 and CDR2 are MNHEY and SVGAGI. Trimming at V came to 2 bases and at J to 8 bases, leaving 8 bases not matched to a gene.

The genes are TRBV12-5 and TRBJ1-5; 9 bases map to TRBD1. CDR1 and CDR2 (germline): LGHNT, FRNRAP. The ends lost 4 bases at V and 7 bases at J; junction bases unmatched: 14. The CDR3 is 17 residues long. The CDR3 loop is CASGSGQGRVLVQPQHF. The CDR3 DNA is TGTGCTAGTGGTTCGGGACAGGGCCGGGTTCTAGTGCAGCCCCAGCATTTT.

V gene TRBV6-6 combines with J gene TRBJ1-1; 8 positions agree with TRBD1. The V and J ends lost 2 bases and 0 bases, in that order; junction bases with no gene match: 2. There are 15 residues in the CDR3. Looked up from germline, CDR1 is MNHNY and CDR2 is SVGAGI (reference sequence). The CDR3 spells CASSYRQGLNTEAFF. The CDR3 DNA sequence: TGTGCCAGCAGTTACCGACAGGGGCTGAACACTGAAGCTTTCTTT.

This chain uses TRBV29-1 with TRBJ2-1; a possible D gene is TRBD2 (6 bases). V dropped 1 base and J dropped 8 bases, with 21 bases sitting between them. Germline V gene data show CDR1 as SQVTM and CDR2 as ANQGSEA. This CDR3 has 16 amino acids. DNA of the CDR3: TGCAGCGTTGAAGCATCCGGGACTGGGGTACGGGATGAGCAGTTCTTC. Translation gives CSVEASGTGVRDEQFF.

V is TRBV7-9 and J is TRBJ2-5, with 9 bases matching TRBD2. The V segment lost 2 bases and the J segment 1 base; nucleotides outside the gene matches: 5. Germline V lookup: CDR1 SEHNR, CDR2 FQNEAQ (reference sequence). This CDR3 contains 16 residues. In nucleotides, the CDR3 is TGTGCCAGCAGCTTACCAGCGGGGGGTTTCCAAGAGACCCAGTACTTC. Translated, it gives CASSLPAGGFQETQYF.